This T cell receptor (beta chain) was documented in a study of CD8+ T cells in alopecia areata. Study results and limitations: While patients received tofacitinib, many expanded lesional clones remained present in scalp and blood. Tofacitinib delivered significant drops in scalp clonality and in expanded CD8+ clones among the top 100.

The table lists this clone with a few counts. The antigen is undetermined. The CDR3 runs 13 residues. The germline CDR1 and CDR2 sequences are GTSNPN and SVGIG (reference sequence). V lost 4 bases to trimming and J lost 5 bases, with 13 bases between them. Sample treatment: oral pan-JAK inhibitor, 5-10 mg twice daily. RNA, once extracted, was reverse transcribed into cDNA for use as the sequencing template. Only in-frame clones appear in the TCRdb table, and some are missing; sequencing was by immunoSEQ multiplex PCR. This sample yields 90,000 to 150,000 clones, of which around 53% are seen a single time; roughly 0.5% belongs to the top ten.

This clonotype was sampled from a human donor with alopecia areata. The chain joins TRBV30 to TRBJ2-3; D remains unclear. The sequenced sample was CD4+ T cells sorted from blood, obtained at week 4, from a patient treated with tofacitinib. CDR3 in amino acids: CAWTSLFRDTQYF. CDR3 sequence (DNA): TGTGCCTGGACCTCCCTTTTTAGAGATACGCAGTATTTT. The full variable domain, in which reference TRBV30 and TRBJ2-3 provide the parts outside the CDR3, is SQTIHQWPATLVQPVGSPLSLECTVEGTSNPNLYWYRQAAGRGLQLLFYSVGIGQISSEVPQNLSASRPQDRQFILSSKKLLLSDSGFYLCAWTSLFRDTQYFGPGTRLTVL.